The rows below give T cell receptor beta chains drawn from one sample of a study of blood T cell repertoires in COVID-19. TCRdb's table, derived via immunoSEQ multiplex PCR, lists solely in-frame clones and lacks some. The table includes about 26,000 clones, 81% detected once. Material for sequencing was peripheral blood. The receptor set was obtained from a man in his fifties or sixties with active or convalescent COVID-19. The CDR3 runs from the conserved cysteine through the conserved F or W. The D gene is left open where the match is weak. Size is omitted from some rows. Given values are once, few, many or a class for expanded clones.

TRBV28	TRBJ1-2	-	TRBD1	CASRGQGSYGYTF	TGTGCCAGCAGAGGACAGGGAAGCTATGGCTACACCTTC
TRBV18	TRBJ2-7	-	-	CASSALGISVPYEQYF	TGTGCCAGCTCAGCACTAGGGATTAGCGTTCCCTACGAGCAGTACTTC
TRBV5-7	TRBJ1-2	-	-	CASSVGGRLGYGYTF	TGTGCCAGCAGCGTTGGAGGGAGGTTGGGATATGGCTACACCTTC
TRBV5-5	TRBJ1-4	-	-	CASSLIPVEKLFF	TGTGCCAGCAGCTTGATACCAGTGGAAAAACTGTTTTTT
TRBV7-6	TRBJ1-6	few	-	CASSLNGFRNSPLHF	TGTGCCAGCAGCTTAAACGGGTTCCGTAATTCACCCCTCCACTTT
TRBV7-9	TRBJ2-1	once	-	CASSGGVYNEQFF	TGTGCCAGCAGCGGCGGAGTATACAATGAGCAGTTCTTC
TRBV6-5	TRBJ2-5	-	-	CASRTLVHGGTQYF	TGTGCCAGCAGAACTCTCGTTCACGGGGGGACCCAGTACTTC
TRBV3-1/TRBV3-2	TRBJ2-1	once	-	CASSQGVATYNEQFF	TGTGCCAGCAGCCAAGGGGTAGCAACCTACAATGAGCAGTTCTTC
TRBV4-1	TRBJ2-7	-	-	CASSQTTGYYEQYF	TGCGCCAGCAGCCAGACGACAGGTTACTACGAGCAGTACTTC
TRBV19	TRBJ2-1	-	TRBD2	CASSKTSGSFDEQFF	TGTGCCAGTAGTAAGACTAGCGGGAGTTTCGATGAGCAGTTCTTC
TRBV11-2	TRBJ1-4	-	-	CASSWDTGGNEKLFF	TGTGCCAGCAGCTGGGATACGGGAGGTAATGAAAAACTGTTTTTT
TRBV7-9	TRBJ2-5	-	-	CASSWRADPMGETQYF	TGTGCCAGCAGCTGGAGGGCGGACCCCATGGGAGAGACCCAGTACTTC
TRBV5-1	TRBJ2-5	-	-	CASSPPGRQETQYF	TGCGCCAGCAGCCCTCCAGGTAGACAAGAGACCCAGTACTTC
TRBV2	TRBJ1-1	-	TRBD1	CASVQGVMNTEAFF	TGTGCCAGCGTACAGGGGGTTATGAACACTGAAGCTTTCTTT